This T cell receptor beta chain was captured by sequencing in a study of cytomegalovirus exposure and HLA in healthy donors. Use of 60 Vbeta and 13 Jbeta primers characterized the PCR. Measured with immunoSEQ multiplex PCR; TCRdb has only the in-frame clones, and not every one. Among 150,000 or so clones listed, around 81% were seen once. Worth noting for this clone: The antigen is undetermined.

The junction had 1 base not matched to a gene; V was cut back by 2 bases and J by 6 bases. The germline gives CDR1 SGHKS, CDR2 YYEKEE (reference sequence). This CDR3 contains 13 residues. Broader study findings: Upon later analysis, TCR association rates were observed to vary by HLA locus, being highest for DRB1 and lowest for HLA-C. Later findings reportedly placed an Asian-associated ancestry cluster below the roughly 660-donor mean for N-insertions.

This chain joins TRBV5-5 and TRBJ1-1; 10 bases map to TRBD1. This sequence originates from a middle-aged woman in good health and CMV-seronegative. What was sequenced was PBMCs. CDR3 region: CASSFGTGAEAFF. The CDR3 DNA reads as TGTGCCAGCAGCTTTGGGACAGGGGCTGAAGCTTTCTTT.